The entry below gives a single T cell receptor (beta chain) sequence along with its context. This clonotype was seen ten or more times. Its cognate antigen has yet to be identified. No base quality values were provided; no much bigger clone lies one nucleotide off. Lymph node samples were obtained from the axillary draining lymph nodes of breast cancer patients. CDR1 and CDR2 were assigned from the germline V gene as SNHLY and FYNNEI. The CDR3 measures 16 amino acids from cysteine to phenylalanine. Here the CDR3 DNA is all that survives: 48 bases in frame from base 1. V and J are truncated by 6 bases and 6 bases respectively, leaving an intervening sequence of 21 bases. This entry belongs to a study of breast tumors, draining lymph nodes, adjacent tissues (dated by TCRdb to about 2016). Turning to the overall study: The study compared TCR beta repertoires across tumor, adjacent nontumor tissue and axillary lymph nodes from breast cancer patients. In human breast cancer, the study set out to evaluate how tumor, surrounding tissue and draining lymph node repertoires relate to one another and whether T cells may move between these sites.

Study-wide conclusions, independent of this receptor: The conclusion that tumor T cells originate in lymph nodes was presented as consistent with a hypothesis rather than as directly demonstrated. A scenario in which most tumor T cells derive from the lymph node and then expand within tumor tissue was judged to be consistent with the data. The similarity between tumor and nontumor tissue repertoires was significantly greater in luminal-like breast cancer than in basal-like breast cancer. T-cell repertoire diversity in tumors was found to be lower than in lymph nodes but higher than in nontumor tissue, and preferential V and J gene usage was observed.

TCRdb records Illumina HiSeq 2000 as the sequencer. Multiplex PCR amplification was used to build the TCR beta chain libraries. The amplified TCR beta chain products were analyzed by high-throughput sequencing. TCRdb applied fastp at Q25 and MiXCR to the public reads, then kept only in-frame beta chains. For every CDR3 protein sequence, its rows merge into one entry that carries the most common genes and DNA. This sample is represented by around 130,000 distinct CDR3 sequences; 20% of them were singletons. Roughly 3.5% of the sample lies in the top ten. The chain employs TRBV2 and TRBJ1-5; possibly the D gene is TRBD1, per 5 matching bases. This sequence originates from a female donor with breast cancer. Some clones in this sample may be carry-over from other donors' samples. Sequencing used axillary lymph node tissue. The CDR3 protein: CASRTGRGGFGQPQHF. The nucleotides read TGTGCCAGCAGAACCGGGAGGGGTGGATTTGGTCAGCCCCAGCATTTT.